Listed below are T cell receptor beta chains from one sample, sequenced in a study of a mutant IDH1 vaccine in newly diagnosed glioma. Here immunoSEQ multiplex PCR was the method, and the copy in TCRdb shows in-frame clones only, minus some. The table includes 23,000 or so clones, 93% detected once. The source material was PBMCs, sampled from a glioma patient treated with radiotherapy, temozolomide or both. All receptors come from a middle-aged man with glioma. Each CDR3 is given with its conserved first and last residue. The order of the fields is V gene, J gene, clone size, D gene, CDR3 DNA, CDR3 protein. D genes are given only for firm matches. Size tells how often a clone was seen (once, few, many) or the class of an expanded clone, and some rows leave it out.

TRBV4-2	TRBJ1-1	.	TRBD1	TGTGCCAGCAGCCAAGTGTTTCGGGGGACAGACATGAACACTGAAGCTTTCTTT	CASSQVFRGTDMNTEAFF
TRBV9	TRBJ1-1	.	.	TGTGCCAGCAGCGTTTTAGGGAACACTGAAGCTTTCTTT	CASSVLGNTEAFF
TRBV27	TRBJ1-2	once	.	TGTGCCAGCAGTTCCCCCCACTTGGGCAGTACCCGCTACACCTTC	CASSSPHLGSTRYTF
TRBV7-2	TRBJ2-2	.	TRBD1	TGTGCCAGCAGCCGACATTCGGGACAGAAGGAGCTGTTTTTT	CASSRHSGQKELFF
TRBV4-2	TRBJ2-1	.	TRBD2	TGTGCCAGCAGCCAAGAAGGGTGGACTAGCGGACGCAATGAGCAGTTCTTC	CASSQEGWTSGRNEQFF
TRBV5-1	TRBJ1-3	.	.	TGCGCCAGCAGCTTGGGGCGGCACTCTGGAAACACCATATATTTT	CASSLGRHSGNTIYF
TRBV27	TRBJ1-4	.	.	TGTGCCAGCAGCGTGACCCAGCCCCTTAATGAAAAACTGTTTTTT	CASSVTQPLNEKLFF
TRBV6-1	TRBJ1-2	.	.	TGTGCCAGCAGTCGCCGACAGGACAGTAACTATGGCTACACCTTC	CASSRRQDSNYGYTF
TRBV30	TRBJ2-7	.	TRBD2	TGTGCCTGGCGAGGGAGGGCCCTCTCGGGGGAGCAGTACTTC	CAWRGRALSGEQYF
TRBV2	TRBJ1-1	.	.	TGTGCCAGCAGCCCGAACGCAGCGAACACTGAAGCTTTCTTT	CASSPNAANTEAFF
TRBV5-1	TRBJ2-5	.	.	TGCGCCAGCAGCTTGGGTCCCAGCCGGTCGCTCGTTTCGGAGACCCAGTACTTC	CASSLGPSRSLVSETQYF
TRBV30	TRBJ2-1	.	.	TGTGCCTGGAGTGTACGAGGAGACAATGAGCAGTTCTTC	CAWSVRGDNEQFF
TRBV7-8	TRBJ2-3	.	.	TGTGCCAGCAGCTTAAGCCGGTGGACAGATACGCAGTATTTT	CASSLSRWTDTQYF
TRBV7-9	TRBJ2-5	.	.	TGTGCCAGCAGCATAGGACAGTTGCAGGAGACCCAGTACTTC	CASSIGQLQETQYF
TRBV30	TRBJ1-6	.	.	TGTGCCTCCGGGACCGGTTATAATTCACCCCTCCACTTT	CASGTGYNSPLHF
TRBV5-1	TRBJ2-7	.	TRBD1	TGCGCCAGCAGCGCGACAGGGTCCACCTACGAGCAGTACTTC	CASSATGSTYEQYF
TRBV5-1	TRBJ2-1	.	TRBD1	TGCGCCAGCAGCTCCAGGACAGGGGGGCCCAATGAGCAGTTCTTC	CASSSRTGGPNEQFF
TRBV7-9	TRBJ2-7	.	TRBD2	TGTGCCAGCAGCCCTATTACCGGGACTACCTACGAGCAGTACTTC	CASSPITGTTYEQYF
TRBV5-4	TRBJ2-7	once	TRBD2	TGTGCCAGCAGCTTGGACGGGGGGAGCTCCTACGAGCAGTACTTC	CASSLDGGSSYEQYF
TRBV9	TRBJ1-2	.	.	TGTGCCAGCAGCGTAGGCAGCTACTATGGCTACACCTTC	CASSVGSYYGYTF